This record looks at one TCR beta chain sequence and its context. This sample is part of a study of preoperative IRX-2 immunotherapy in early breast cancer. The protocol was immunoSEQ multiplex PCR, while the TCRdb copy is restricted to in-frame clones and leaves out a portion. The sample records roughly 23,000 clones, 80% to 90% being singletons. As to treatment: preoperative locoregional IRX-2 cytokine immunotherapy. Patients received preoperative, locoregional IRX-2 cytokine immunotherapy in a phase Ib study. The ends were cut back, 5 bases at V and 6 bases at J, with 11 bases in the middle. This CDR3 has 12 amino acids. CDR1 SGHVS and CDR2 FQNEAQ come from the germline V gene.

The sequence derives from a human donor with breast cancer. The sequences come from tumor tissue, collected after IRX-2 immunotherapy. The chain carries TRBV7-8 and TRBJ2-7, with a possible D match to TRBD2 (5 bases). The CDR3 reads CASSGRTSEQYF. CDR3 in DNA: TGTGCCAGCAGCGGCCGGACTTCCGAGCAGTACTTC.